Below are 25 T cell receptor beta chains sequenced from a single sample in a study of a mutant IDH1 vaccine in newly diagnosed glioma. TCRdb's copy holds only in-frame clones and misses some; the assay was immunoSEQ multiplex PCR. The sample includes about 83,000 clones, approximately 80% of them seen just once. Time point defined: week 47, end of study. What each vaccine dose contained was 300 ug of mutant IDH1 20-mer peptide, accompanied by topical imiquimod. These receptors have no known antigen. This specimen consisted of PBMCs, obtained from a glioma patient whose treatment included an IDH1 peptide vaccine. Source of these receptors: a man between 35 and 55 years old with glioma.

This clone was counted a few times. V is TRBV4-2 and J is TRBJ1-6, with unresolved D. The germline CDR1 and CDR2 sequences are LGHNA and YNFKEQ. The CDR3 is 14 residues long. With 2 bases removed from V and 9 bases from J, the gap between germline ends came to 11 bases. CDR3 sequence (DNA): TGTGCCAGCAGCCAATCGGTGGCTAGTTCACCCCTCCACTTT. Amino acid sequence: CASSQSVASSPLHF.

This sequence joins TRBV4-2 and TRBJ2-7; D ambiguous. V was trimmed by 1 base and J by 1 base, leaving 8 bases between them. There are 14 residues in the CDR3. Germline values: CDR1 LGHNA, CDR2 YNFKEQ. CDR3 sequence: CASSQVAESYEQYF. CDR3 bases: TGTGCCAGCAGCCAAGTCGCGGAATCCTACGAGCAGTACTTC.

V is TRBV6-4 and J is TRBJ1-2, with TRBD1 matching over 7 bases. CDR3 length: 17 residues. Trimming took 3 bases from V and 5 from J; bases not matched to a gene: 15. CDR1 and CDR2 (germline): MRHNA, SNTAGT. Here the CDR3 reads CASSEGNRGPVNYGYTF. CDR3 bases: TGTGCCAGCAGTGAAGGTAACAGGGGACCCGTTAATTATGGCTACACCTTC.

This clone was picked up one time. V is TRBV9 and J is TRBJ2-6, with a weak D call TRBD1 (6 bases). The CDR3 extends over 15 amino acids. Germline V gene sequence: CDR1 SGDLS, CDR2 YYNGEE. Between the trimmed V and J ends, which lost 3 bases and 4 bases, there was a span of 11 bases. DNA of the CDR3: TGTGCCAGCAGCGATGGGGGCCTCGGGGCCAACGTCCTGACTTTC. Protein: CASSDGGLGANVLTF.

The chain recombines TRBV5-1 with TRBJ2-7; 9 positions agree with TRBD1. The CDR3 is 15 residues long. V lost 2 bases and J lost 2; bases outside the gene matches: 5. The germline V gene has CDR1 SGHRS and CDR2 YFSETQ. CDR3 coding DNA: TGCGCCAGCAGCTTCTCGGGACAGGGAACCTACGAGCAGTACTTC. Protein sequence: CASSFSGQGTYEQYF.

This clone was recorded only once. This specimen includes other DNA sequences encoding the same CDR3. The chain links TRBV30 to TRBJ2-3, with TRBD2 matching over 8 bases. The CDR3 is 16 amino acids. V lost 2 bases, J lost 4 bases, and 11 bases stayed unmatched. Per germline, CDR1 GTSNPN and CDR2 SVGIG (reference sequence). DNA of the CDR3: TGTGCCTGGAGTCCTACCCTGGCGGGAGGCTCAGATACGCAGTATTTT. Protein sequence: CAWSPTLAGGSDTQYF.

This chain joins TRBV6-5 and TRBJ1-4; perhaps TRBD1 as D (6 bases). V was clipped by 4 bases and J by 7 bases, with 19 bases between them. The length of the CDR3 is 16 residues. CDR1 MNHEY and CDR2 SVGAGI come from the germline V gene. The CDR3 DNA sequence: TGTGCCAGCAGTTTCAGAGTGGGGGGGGCGCTTGAAAAACTGTTTTTT. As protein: CASSFRVGGALEKLFF.

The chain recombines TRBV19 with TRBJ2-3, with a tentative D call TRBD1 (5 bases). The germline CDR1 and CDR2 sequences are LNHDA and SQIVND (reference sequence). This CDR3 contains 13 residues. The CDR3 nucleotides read TGTGCTACTCGCCAGGGTAGCACAGATACGCAGTATTTT. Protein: CATRQGSTDTQYF.

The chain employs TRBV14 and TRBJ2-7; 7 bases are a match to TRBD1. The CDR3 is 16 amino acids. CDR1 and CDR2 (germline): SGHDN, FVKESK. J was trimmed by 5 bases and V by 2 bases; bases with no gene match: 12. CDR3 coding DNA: TGTGCCAGCAGCCAAAATCCTGACAGGGTTAGCGACGAGCAGTACTTC. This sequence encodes CASSQNPDRVSDEQYF.

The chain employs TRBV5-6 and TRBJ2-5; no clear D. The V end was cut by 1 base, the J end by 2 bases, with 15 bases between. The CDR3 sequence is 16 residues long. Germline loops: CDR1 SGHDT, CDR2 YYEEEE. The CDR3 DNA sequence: TGTGCCAGCAGCTTGAGGCAGGTCCACAAACAAGAGACCCAGTACTTC. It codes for CASSLRQVHKQETQYF.

The CDR3 region has the DNA TGTGCCAGCAGCTTGACTAGCGGGGGGGCCTACGAGCAGTACTTC. Protein sequence: CASSLTSGGAYEQYF. The V call is TRBV7-2, the J call TRBJ2-7; TRBD2 agrees at 14 bases. The CDR3 sequence is 15 residues long. Trimming at V came to 3 bases and at J to 2 bases, leaving 0 bases not matched to a gene. CDR1 SGHTA and CDR2 FQGNSA come from the germline V gene.

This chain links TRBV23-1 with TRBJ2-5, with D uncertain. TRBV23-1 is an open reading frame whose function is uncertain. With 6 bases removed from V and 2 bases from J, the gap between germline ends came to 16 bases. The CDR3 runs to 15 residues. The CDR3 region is CASSHKWPIQETQYF. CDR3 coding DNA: TGCGCCAGCAGCCATAAATGGCCAATACAAGAGACCCAGTACTTC.

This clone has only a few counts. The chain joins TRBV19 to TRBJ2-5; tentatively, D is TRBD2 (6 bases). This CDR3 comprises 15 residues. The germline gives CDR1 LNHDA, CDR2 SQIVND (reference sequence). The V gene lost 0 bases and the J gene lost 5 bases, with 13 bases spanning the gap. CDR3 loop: CASSIDRRGTETQYF. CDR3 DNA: TGTGCCAGTAGTATAGATCGACGGGGGACGGAGACCCAGTACTTC.

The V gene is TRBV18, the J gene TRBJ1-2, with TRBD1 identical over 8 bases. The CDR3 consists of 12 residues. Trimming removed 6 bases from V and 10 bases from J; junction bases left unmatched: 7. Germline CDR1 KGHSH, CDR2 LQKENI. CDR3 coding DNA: TGTGCCAGCTCCCCCAAACAGGGGGACTACACCTTC. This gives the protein CASSPKQGDYTF.

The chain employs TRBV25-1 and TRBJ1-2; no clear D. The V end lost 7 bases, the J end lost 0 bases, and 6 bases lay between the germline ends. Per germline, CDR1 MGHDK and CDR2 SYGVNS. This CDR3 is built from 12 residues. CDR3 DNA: TGTGCCAGCAAAAGAGCTAACTATGGCTACACCTTC. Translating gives CASKRANYGYTF.

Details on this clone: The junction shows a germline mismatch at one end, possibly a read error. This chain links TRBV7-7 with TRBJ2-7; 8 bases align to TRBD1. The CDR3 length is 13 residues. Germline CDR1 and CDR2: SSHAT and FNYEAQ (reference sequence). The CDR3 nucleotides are TGTGCTAGCAGCCAAGACAGGGGTAGCGAGCAGTACTTC. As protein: CASSQDRGSEQYF.

The CDR3 DNA sequence: TGTGCCAGCAGCTTCCGGTCTAATGAAAAACTGTTTTTT. It specifies CASSFRSNEKLFF. This chain connects TRBV7-8 to TRBJ1-4; D not certain. Per germline, CDR1 SGHVS and CDR2 FQNEAQ. The CDR3 length is 13 residues. The V and J ends lost 3 bases and 3 bases respectively, with 5 bases between them.

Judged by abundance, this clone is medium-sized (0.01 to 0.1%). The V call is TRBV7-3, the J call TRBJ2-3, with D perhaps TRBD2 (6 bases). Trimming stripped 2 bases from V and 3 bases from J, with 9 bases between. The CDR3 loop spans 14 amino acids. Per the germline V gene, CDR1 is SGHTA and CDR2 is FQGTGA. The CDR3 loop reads CASSLYGGTDTQYF. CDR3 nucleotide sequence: TGTGCCAGCAGCTTATACGGGGGAACAGATACGCAGTATTTT.

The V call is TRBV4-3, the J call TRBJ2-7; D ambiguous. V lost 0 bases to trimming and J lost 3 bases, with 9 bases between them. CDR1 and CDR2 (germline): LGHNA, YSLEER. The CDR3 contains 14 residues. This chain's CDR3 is CASSQEPFRYEQYF. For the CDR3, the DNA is TGCGCCAGCAGCCAAGAGCCGTTCCGCTACGAGCAGTACTTC.

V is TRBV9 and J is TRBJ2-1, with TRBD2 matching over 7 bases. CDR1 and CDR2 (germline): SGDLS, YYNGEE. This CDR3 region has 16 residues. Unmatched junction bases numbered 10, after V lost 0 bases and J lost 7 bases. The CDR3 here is CASSVGSSGSLNEQFF. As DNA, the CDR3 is TGTGCCAGCAGCGTAGGGAGTAGCGGGTCCTTGAATGAGCAGTTCTTC.

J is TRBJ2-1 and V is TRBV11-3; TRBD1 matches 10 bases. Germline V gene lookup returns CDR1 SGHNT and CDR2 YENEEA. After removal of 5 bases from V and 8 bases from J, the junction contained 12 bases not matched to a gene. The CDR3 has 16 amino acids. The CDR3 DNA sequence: TGTGCCAGCAGCCCAGCCGGGACAGGGGTGAACGATGAGCAGTTCTTC. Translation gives CASSPAGTGVNDEQFF.

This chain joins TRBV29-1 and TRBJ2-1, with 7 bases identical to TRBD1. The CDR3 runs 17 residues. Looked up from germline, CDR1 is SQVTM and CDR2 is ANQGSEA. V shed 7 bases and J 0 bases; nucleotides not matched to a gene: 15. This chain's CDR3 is CSAAVPGQTRSYNEQFF. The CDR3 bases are TGCAGCGCTGCTGTTCCGGGACAGACGCGCTCCTACAATGAGCAGTTCTTC.

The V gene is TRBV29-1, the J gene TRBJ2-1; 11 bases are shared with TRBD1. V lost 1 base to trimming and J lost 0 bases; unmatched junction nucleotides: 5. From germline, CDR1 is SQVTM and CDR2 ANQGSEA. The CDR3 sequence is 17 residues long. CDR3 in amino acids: CSVEVPGTGGSYNEQFF. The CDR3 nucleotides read TGCAGCGTTGAAGTCCCCGGGACAGGGGGCTCCTACAATGAGCAGTTCTTC.

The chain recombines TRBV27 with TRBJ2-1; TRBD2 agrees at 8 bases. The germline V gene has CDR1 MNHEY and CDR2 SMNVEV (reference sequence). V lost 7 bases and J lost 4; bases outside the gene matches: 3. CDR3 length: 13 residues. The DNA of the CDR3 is TGTGCCAGCACCCGGGGGGGGTACAATGAGCAGTTCTTC. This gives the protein CASTRGGYNEQFF.

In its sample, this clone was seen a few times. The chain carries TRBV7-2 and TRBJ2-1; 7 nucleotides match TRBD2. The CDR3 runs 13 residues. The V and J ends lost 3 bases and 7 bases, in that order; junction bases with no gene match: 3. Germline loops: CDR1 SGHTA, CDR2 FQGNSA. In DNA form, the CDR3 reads TGTGCCAGCAGCTTTCTTAGCGGGAATGAGCAGTTCTTC. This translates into CASSFLSGNEQFF.